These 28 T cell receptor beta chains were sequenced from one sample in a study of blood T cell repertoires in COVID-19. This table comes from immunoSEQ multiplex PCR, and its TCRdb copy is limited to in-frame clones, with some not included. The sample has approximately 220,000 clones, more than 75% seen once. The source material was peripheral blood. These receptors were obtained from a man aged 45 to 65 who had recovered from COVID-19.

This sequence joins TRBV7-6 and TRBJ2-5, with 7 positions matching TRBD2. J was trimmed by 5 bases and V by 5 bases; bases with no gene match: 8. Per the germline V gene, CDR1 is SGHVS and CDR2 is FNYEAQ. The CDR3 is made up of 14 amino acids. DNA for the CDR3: TGTGCCAGCAGCCCTAGCGGAGGCCGGGAGACCCAGTACTTC. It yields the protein CASSPSGGRETQYF.

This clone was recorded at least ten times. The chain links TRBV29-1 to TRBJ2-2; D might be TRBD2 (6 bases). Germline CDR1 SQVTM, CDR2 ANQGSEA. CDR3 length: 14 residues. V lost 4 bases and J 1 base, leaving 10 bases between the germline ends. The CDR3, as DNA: TGCAGCGTTGTCGCTAGCGAGAACACCGGGGAGCTGTTTTTT. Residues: CSVVASENTGELFF.

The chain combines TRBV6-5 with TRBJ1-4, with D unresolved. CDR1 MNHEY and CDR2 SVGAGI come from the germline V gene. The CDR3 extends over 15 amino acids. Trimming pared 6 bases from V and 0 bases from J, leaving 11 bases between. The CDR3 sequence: CASSSRNPTNEKLFF. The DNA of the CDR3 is TGTGCCAGCAGCTCGCGGAATCCAACTAATGAAAAACTGTTTTTT.

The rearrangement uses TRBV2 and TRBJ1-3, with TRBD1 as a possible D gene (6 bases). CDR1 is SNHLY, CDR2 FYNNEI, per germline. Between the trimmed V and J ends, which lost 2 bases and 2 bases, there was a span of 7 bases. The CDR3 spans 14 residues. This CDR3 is CASSERTAGNTIYF. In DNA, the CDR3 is TGTGCCAGCAGTGAACGGACAGCTGGAAACACCATATATTTT.

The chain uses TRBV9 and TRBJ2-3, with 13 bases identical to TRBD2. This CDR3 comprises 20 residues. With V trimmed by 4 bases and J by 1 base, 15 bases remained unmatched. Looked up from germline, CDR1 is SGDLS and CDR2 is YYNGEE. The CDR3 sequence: CASSISALIGTSGGTDTQYF. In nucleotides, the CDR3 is TGTGCCAGCAGCATTAGTGCCCTCATTGGGACTAGCGGGGGCACAGATACGCAGTATTTT.

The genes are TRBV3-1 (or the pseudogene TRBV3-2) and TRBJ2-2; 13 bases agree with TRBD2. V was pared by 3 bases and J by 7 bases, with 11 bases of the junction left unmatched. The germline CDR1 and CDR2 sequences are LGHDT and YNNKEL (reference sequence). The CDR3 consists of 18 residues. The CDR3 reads CASSHRTSGSRGVGELFF. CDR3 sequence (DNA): TGTGCCAGCAGCCATAGGACTAGCGGGAGCCGAGGGGTCGGGGAGCTGTTTTTT.

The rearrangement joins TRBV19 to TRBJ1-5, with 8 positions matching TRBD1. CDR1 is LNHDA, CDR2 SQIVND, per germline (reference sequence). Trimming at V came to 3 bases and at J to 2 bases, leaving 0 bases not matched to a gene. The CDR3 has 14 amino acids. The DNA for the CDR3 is TGTGCCAGTAGTATGGACAGGGGCAATCAGCCCCAGCATTTT. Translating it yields CASSMDRGNQPQHF.

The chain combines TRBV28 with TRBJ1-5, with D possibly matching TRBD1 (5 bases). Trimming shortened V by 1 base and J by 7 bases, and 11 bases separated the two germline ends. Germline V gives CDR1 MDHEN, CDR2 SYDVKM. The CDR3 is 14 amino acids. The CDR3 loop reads CASSLLGVRQPQHF. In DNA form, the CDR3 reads TGTGCCAGCAGTTTATTAGGGGTAAGGCAGCCCCAGCATTTT. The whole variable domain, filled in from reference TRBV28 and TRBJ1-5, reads DVKVTQSSRYLVKRTGEKVFLECVQDMDHENMFWYRQDPGLGLRLIYFSYDVKMKEKGDIPEGYSVSREKKERFSLILESASTNQTSMYLCASSLLGVRQPQHFGDGTRLSIL.

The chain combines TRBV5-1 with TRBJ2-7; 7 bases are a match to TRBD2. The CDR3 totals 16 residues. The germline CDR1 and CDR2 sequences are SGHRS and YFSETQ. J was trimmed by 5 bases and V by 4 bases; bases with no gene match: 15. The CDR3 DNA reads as TGCGCCAGCAGCGAGCAATTTCGCGGGAGTAGGCACGAGCAGTACTTC. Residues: CASSEQFRGSRHEQYF.

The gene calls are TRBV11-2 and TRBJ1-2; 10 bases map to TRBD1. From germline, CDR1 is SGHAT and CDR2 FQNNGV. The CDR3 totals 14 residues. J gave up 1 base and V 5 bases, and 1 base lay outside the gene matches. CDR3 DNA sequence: TGTGCCAGCAGCGGGACAGGGGATAACTATGGCTACACCTTC. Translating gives CASSGTGDNYGYTF. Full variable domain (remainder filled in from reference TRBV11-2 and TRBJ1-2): EAGVAQSPRYKIIEKRQSVAFWCNPISGHATLYWYQQILGQGPKLLIQFQNNGVVDDSQLPKDRFSAERLKGVDSTLKIQPAKLEDSAVYLCASSGTGDNYGYTFGSGTRLTVV.

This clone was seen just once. DNA for the CDR3: TGTGCCACCAGTGATTTGGGTAGGGCTAGCGGCACAGATACGCAGTATTTT. Its translation is CATSDLGRASGTDTQYF. The V and J genes are TRBV24-1 and TRBJ2-3, with a tentative D call TRBD2 (6 bases). V lost 0 bases, J lost 1 base, and 13 bases lay in between. From germline, CDR1 is KGHDR and CDR2 SFDVKD. This CDR3 is built from 17 residues.

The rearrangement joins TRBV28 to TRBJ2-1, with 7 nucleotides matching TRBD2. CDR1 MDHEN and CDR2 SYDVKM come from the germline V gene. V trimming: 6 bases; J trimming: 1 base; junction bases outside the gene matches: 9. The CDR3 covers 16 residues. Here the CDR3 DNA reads TGTGCCAGCAGCTCGCTGGGGGGAGGGTCCTACAATGAGCAGTTCTTC. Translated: CASSSLGGGSYNEQFF.

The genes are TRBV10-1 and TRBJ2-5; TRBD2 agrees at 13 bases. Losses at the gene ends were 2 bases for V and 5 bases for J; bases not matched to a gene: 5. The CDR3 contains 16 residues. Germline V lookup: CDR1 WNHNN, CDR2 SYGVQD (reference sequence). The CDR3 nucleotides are TGCGCCAGCAGTGAGACCTCGACTAGCGGGAGGGAGACCCAGTACTTC. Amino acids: CASSETSTSGRETQYF.

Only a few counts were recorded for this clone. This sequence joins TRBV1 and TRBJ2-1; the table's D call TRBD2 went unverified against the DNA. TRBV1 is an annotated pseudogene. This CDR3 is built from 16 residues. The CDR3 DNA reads TGCACCAGCAGCCAAGAACGCGGGGAATCCTACAATGAGCAGTTCTTC. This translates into CTSSQERGESYNEQFF.

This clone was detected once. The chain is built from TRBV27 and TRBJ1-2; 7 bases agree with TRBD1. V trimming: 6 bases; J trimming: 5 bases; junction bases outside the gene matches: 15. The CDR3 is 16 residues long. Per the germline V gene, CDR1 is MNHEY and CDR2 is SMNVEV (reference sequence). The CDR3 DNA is TGTGCCAGCAGGTACACAACCCGACAGGGTCTATATGGCTACACCTTC. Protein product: CASRYTTRQGLYGYTF.

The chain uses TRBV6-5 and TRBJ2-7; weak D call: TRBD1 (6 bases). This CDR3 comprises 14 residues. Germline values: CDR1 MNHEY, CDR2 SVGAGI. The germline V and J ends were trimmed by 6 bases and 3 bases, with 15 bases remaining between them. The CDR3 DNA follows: TGTGCCAGCAGCCAGGGGCCCTCGATCTACGAGCAGTACTTC. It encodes CASSQGPSIYEQYF.

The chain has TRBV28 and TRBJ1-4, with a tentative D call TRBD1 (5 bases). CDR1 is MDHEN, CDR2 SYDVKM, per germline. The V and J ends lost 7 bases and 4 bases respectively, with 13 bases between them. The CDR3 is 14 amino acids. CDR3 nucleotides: TGTGCCAGCACCCAGACCAGGGATAATGAAAAACTGTTTTTT. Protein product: CASTQTRDNEKLFF.

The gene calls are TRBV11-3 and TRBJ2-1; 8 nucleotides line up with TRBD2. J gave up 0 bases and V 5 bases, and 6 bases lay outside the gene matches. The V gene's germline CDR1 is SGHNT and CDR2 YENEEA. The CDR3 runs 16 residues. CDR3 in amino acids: CASSLSGANSYNEQFF. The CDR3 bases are TGTGCCAGCAGCCTTAGCGGGGCAAACTCCTACAATGAGCAGTTCTTC. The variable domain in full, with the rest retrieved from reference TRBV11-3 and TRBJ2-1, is EAGVVQSPRYKIIEKKQPVAFWCNPISGHNTLYWYLQNLGQGPELLIRYENEEAVDDSQLPKDRFSAERLKGVDSTLKIQPAELGDSAVYLCASSLSGANSYNEQFFGPGTRLTVL.

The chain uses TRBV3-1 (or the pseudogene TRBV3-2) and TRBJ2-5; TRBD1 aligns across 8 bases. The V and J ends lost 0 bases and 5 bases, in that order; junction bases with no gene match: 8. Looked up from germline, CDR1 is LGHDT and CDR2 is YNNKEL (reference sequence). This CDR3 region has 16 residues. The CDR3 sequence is CASSQDHQGARETQYF. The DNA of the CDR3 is TGTGCCAGCAGCCAAGATCACCAGGGGGCTCGGGAGACCCAGTACTTC.

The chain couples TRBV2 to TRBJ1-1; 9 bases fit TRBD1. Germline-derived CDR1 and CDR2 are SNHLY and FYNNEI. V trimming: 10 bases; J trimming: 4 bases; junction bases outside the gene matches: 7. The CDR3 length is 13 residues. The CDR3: CATEYRGLTEAFF. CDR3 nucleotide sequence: TGTGCCACCGAGTACAGGGGGCTCACTGAAGCTTTCTTT.

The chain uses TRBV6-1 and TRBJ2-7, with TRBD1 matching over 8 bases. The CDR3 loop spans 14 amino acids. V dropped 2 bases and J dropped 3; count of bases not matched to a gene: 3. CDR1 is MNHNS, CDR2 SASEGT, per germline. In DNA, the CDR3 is TGTGCCAGCAGTGAACCCGGACAGGGCTACGAGCAGTACTTC. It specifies CASSEPGQGYEQYF.

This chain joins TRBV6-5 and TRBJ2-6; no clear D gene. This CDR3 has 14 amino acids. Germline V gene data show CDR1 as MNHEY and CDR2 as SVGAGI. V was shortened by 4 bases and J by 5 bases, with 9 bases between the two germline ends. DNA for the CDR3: TGTGCCAGCAGTTTCCTCGCGTGGGCCAACGTCCTGACTTTC. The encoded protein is CASSFLAWANVLTF.

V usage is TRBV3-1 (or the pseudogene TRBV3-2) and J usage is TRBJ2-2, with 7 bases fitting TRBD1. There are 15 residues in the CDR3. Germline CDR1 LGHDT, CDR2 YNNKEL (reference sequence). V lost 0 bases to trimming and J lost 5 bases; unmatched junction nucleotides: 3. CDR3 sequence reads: CASSQDEGATGELFF. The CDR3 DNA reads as TGTGCCAGCAGCCAAGATGAGGGGGCGACCGGGGAGCTGTTTTTT.

The CDR3: CASRRGGEIVSGGYTF. The CDR3 DNA follows: TGTGCCAGTAGACGAGGGGGCGAGATCGTGTCGGGTGGCTACACCTTC. The rearrangement joins TRBV19 to TRBJ1-2, with 7 nucleotides matching TRBD1. From germline, CDR1 is LNHDA and CDR2 SQIVND (reference sequence). The CDR3 sequence is 16 residues long. The junction had 17 bases not matched to a gene; V was cut back by 6 bases and J by 7 bases.

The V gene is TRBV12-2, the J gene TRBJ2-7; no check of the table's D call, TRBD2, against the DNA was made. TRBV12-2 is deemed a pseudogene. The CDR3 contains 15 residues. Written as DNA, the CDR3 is TGTGCAAGTCGCAAATCCGGGACTAGCGACTACGAGCAGTACTTC. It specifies CASRKSGTSDYEQYF.

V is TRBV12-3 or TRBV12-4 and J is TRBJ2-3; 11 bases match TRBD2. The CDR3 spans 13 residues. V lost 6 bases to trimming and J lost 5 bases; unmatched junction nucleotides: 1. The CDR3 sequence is CASRLAGGDTQYF. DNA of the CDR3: TGTGCCAGCAGGCTAGCGGGAGGAGATACGCAGTATTTT.

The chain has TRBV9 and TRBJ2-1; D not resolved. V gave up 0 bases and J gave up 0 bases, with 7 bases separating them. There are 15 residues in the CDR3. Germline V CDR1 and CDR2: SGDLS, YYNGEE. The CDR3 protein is CASSVAESSYNEQFF. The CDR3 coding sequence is TGTGCCAGCAGCGTAGCGGAGAGCTCCTACAATGAGCAGTTCTTC. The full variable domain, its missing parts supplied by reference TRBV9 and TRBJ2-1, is DSGVTQTPKHLITATGQRVTLRCSPRSGDLSVYWYQQSLDQGLQFLIQYYNGEERAKGNILERFSAQQFPDLHSELNLSSLELGDSALYFCASSVAESSYNEQFFGPGTRLTVL.

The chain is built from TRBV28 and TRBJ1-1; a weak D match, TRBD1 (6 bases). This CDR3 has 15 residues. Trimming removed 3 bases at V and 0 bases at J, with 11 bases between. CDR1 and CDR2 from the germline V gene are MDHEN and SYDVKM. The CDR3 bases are TGTGCCAGCAGTTTCCCGGACAGAATGAACACTGAAGCTTTCTTT. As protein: CASSFPDRMNTEAFF.